Each of the 28 T cell receptor beta chains below was sequenced from the same sample in a study of OX40 agonist ivuxolimab in advanced cancers. Data came from immunoSEQ multiplex PCR; TCRdb stores just in-frame clones and leaves some out. The data contain about 73,000 clones, 86% of them singletons. The sequencing here drew on CD4+ or CD8+ T cells sorted from blood, taken in a trial of the OX40 agonist ivuxolimab. Receptor source: an adult with an advanced solid tumor such as melanoma, head and neck, liver or kidney cancer.

The chain has TRBV6-1 and TRBJ2-7, with 7 nucleotides matching TRBD1. The CDR3 sequence is 13 residues long. V was clipped by 5 bases and J by 4 bases; unmatched bases: 5. CDR1 is MNHNS and CDR2 is SASEGT in the germline V gene. DNA of the CDR3: TGTGCCAGCAGTTTGGACAGGATGTACGAGCAGTACTTC. Translated: CASSLDRMYEQYF.

V and J are TRBV6-5 and TRBJ1-5; D is uncertain. The CDR3 contains 15 residues. V gave up 9 bases and J gave up 0 bases, with 15 bases separating them. Germline V gene data show CDR1 as MNHEY and CDR2 as SVGAGI. CDR3 loop: CARRNQDNSNQPQHF. CDR3 DNA sequence: TGTGCCAGACGGAACCAGGATAATAGCAATCAGCCCCAGCATTTT.

This clone was detected a few times. The chain joins TRBV2 to TRBJ1-2, with D hard to call. V was shortened by 3 bases and J by 7 bases, with 3 bases between the two germline ends. This CDR3 spans 10 amino acids. CDR1 and CDR2 (germline): SNHLY, FYNNEI. The CDR3 reads CASSDRGYTF. The CDR3 nucleotides are TGTGCCAGCAGTGACCGTGGCTACACCTTC.

The chain joins TRBV6-6 to TRBJ2-7, with no clear D. Trimming pared 5 bases from V and 5 bases from J, leaving 7 bases between. Germline values: CDR1 MNHNY, CDR2 SVGAGI (reference sequence). CDR3 length: 11 amino acids. The CDR3 sequence: CASSLRHEQYF. The CDR3 nucleotides read TGTGCCAGCAGTCTCCGCCACGAGCAGTACTTC.

The gene calls are TRBV29-1 and TRBJ1-2; D is ambiguous. This CDR3 comprises 12 residues. Germline CDR1 SQVTM, CDR2 ANQGSEA. V shed 0 bases and J shed 4 bases, with 6 bases lying between them. The CDR3, as DNA: TGCAGCGTTGAAGATCAGTCCTATGGCTACACCTTC. Translation: CSVEDQSYGYTF.

The chain's CDR3 is CASRGLYYSGNTIYF. DNA for the CDR3: TGTGCCAGTCGGGGACTTTACTACTCTGGAAACACCATATATTTT. This chain links TRBV11-2 with TRBJ1-3, with D tentatively TRBD1 (5 bases). The V end lost 9 bases, the J end lost 0 bases, and 15 bases lay between the germline ends. Germline V lookup: CDR1 SGHAT, CDR2 FQNNGV. The CDR3 runs to 15 residues.

The genes are TRBV5-4 and TRBJ2-1; D is ambiguous. Trimming cost V 0 bases and J 5 bases, with 12 bases left between them. Germline V gene sequence: CDR1 SGHNT, CDR2 YYREEE (reference sequence). The CDR3 runs to 15 residues. The CDR3 spells CASSLAGFLDNEQFF. The CDR3 DNA reads as TGTGCCAGCAGCTTGGCTGGGTTTTTGGACAATGAGCAGTTCTTC.

V usage is TRBV9 and J usage is TRBJ2-7, with D maybe TRBD1 (5 bases). The V end was cut by 2 bases, the J end by 0 bases, with 12 bases between. The CDR3 length is 15 residues. CDR1 SGDLS and CDR2 YYNGEE come from the germline V gene. DNA for the CDR3: TGTGCCAGCAGCGTGTCGACAGTGAGCTCCTACGAGCAGTACTTC. Translated: CASSVSTVSSYEQYF.

The genes are TRBV7-9 and TRBJ2-1; D may correspond to TRBD1 or TRBD2 (5 bases each). Per the germline V gene, CDR1 is SEHNR and CDR2 is FQNEAQ (reference sequence). The CDR3 runs to 15 residues. The germline V and J ends were trimmed by 5 bases and 7 bases, with 18 bases remaining between them. The CDR3 coding sequence is TGTGCCAGCAGCCCCAGGGACGGATTTGTTAATGAGCAGTTCTTC. It encodes CASSPRDGFVNEQFF.

The chain uses TRBV10-3 and TRBJ2-3; TRBD1 agrees at 10 bases. Germline V lookup: CDR1 ENHRY, CDR2 SYGVKD. There are 14 residues in the CDR3. The J segment lost 5 bases and the V segment lost 6 bases, leaving 5 bases of the junction unmatched. For the CDR3, the DNA is TGTGCCATCAGGCTTGGACAGGGGGTAGATACGCAGTATTTT. Residues: CAIRLGQGVDTQYF.

The chain employs TRBV5-1 and TRBJ1-4, with TRBD1 as a possible D gene (6 bases). Germline lookup yields CDR1 SGHRS and CDR2 YFSETQ. The V end lost 3 bases, the J end lost 10 bases, and 19 bases lay between the germline ends. The CDR3 covers 15 residues. The CDR3 sequence is CASSSPTQGWGKLFF. DNA for the CDR3: TGCGCCAGCAGCTCACCTACCCAGGGGTGGGGAAAACTGTTTTTT. Supplemented by reference TRBV5-1 and TRBJ1-4, the full variable domain reads KAGVTQTPRYLIKTRGQQVTLSCSPISGHRSVSWYQQTPGQGLQFLFEYFSETQRNKGNFPGRFSGRQFSNSRSEMNVSTLELGDSALYLCASSSPTQGWGKLFFGSGTQLSVL.

V gene TRBV21-1 combines with J gene TRBJ1-1. TRBV21-1 is given as a pseudogene. The CDR3 is 18 amino acids. CDR3 region: CASSKGGRAPREDTEAFF. CDR3 DNA: TGTGCCAGCAGCAAAGGGGGAAGGGCGCCTCGTGAGGACACTGAAGCTTTCTTT.

This clone was seen a single time. The rearrangement links TRBV10-3 to TRBJ2-7; 8 bases are shared with TRBD1. With 9 bases clipped from V and 6 bases from J, the junction kept 7 bases outside the gene matches. The CDR3 is 12 residues long. Germline values: CDR1 ENHRY, CDR2 SYGVKD. This CDR3 reads CAIGQGGFEQYF. The CDR3, as DNA: TGTGCCATAGGACAGGGAGGATTCGAGCAGTACTTC.

The V gene is TRBV5-1, the J gene TRBJ2-2, with 12 bases matching TRBD2. The CDR3 runs to 17 residues. Looked up from germline, CDR1 is SGHRS and CDR2 is YFSETQ. V trimming: 1 base; J trimming: 7 bases; junction bases outside the gene matches: 8. CDR3 coding DNA: TGCGCCAGCAGCTTGAGCCTAGCGGGAGGGCCGGGCGGGGAGCTGTTTTTT. This translates into CASSLSLAGGPGGELFF.

V and J are TRBV6-1 and TRBJ1-6; D is undetermined. Trimming pared 5 bases from V and 17 bases from J, leaving 19 bases between. Germline V gene sequence: CDR1 MNHNS, CDR2 SASEGT. The CDR3 sequence is 13 residues long. This CDR3 reads CASSPTLQGVVHF. In nucleotides, the CDR3 is TGTGCCAGCAGTCCGACACTGCAAGGCGTAGTCCACTTT.

The chain uses TRBV11-2 and TRBJ2-7; 9 bases are a match to TRBD1. Per germline, CDR1 SGHAT and CDR2 FQNNGV. V lost 5 bases, J lost 3 bases, and 5 bases stayed unmatched. This CDR3 spans 14 amino acids. The chain's CDR3 is CASSLQGAVYEQYF. CDR3 bases: TGTGCCAGCAGCCTACAGGGGGCGGTCTACGAGCAGTACTTC.

This clone occurred many times. The J gene is TRBJ2-5, the V gene TRBV5-4; maybe TRBD2 (5 bases). Germline V CDR1 and CDR2: SGHNT, YYREEE (reference sequence). The CDR3 contains 13 residues. Trimming removed 0 bases from V and 5 bases from J, with 8 bases in between. The CDR3 sequence is CASSLAGLETQYF. The DNA of the CDR3 is TGTGCCAGCAGCTTGGCGGGGTTGGAGACCCAGTACTTC.

The V and J genes are TRBV5-5 and TRBJ2-7; TRBD1 matches at 9 bases. The CDR3 runs 14 residues. Germline CDR1 and CDR2: SGHKS and YYEKEE (reference sequence). V shed 4 bases and J 3 bases; nucleotides not matched to a gene: 5. The DNA of the CDR3 is TGTGCCAGCAGCCCACCGGGACAGGGCTACGAGCAGTACTTC. Residues: CASSPPGQGYEQYF.

The genes are TRBV28 and TRBJ1-1; 7 bases are shared with TRBD1. Germline CDR1 reads MDHEN; CDR2 reads SYDVKM. V lost 1 base and J lost 5; bases outside the gene matches: 1. This CDR3 spans 13 amino acids. The DNA of the CDR3 is TGTGCCAGCAGTTTATCCAGGGGGACTGAAGCTTTCTTT. Protein product: CASSLSRGTEAFF.

The chain couples TRBV27 to TRBJ1-3, with TRBD1 matching over 7 bases. CDR1 MNHEY and CDR2 SMNVEV come from the germline V gene (reference sequence). The CDR3 spans 15 residues. The V and J ends lost 6 bases and 7 bases, in that order; junction bases with no gene match: 12. The CDR3 region is CASSPGTAGGNTIYF. The CDR3, as DNA: TGTGCCAGCAGCCCCGGGACAGCAGGGGGGAACACCATATATTTT.

V usage is TRBV7-9 and J usage is TRBJ2-7; D ambiguous. There are 11 residues in the CDR3. Per the germline V gene, CDR1 is SEHNR and CDR2 is FQNEAQ (reference sequence). V shed 5 bases and J shed 7 bases, with 9 bases lying between them. In nucleotides, the CDR3 is TGTGCCAGCAGCCAAGCGAAAGAGCAGTACTTC. This gives the protein CASSQAKEQYF.

This sequence joins TRBV5-1 and TRBJ2-2; 7 bases map to TRBD1. The CDR3 is 17 amino acids. The germline gives CDR1 SGHRS, CDR2 YFSETQ. With 4 bases clipped from V and 2 bases from J, the junction kept 11 bases outside the gene matches. CDR3 sequence (DNA): TGCGCCAGCAGCCCCCAGGAAGGGACAGTAAACACCGGGGAGCTGTTTTTT. Amino acids: CASSPQEGTVNTGELFF.

The chain joins TRBV6-6 to TRBJ1-1; D remains unclear. V lost 5 bases to trimming and J lost 1 base, with 8 bases between them. Germline CDR1 is MNHNY and CDR2 is SVGAGI (reference sequence). This CDR3 has 13 amino acids. CDR3 sequence (DNA): TGTGCCAGCAGTCCCTACGGGAACACTGAAGCTTTCTTT. It encodes CASSPYGNTEAFF.

The rearrangement links TRBV6-1 to TRBJ2-7, with D perhaps matching TRBD1 (5 bases). Germline V CDR1 and CDR2: MNHNS, SASEGT. The CDR3 contains 13 residues. Trimming pared 6 bases from V and 2 bases from J, leaving 11 bases between. CDR3: CASRPQGPYEQYF. The CDR3 DNA is TGTGCCAGCAGACCTCAGGGCCCCTACGAGCAGTACTTC.

V and J are TRBV5-1 and TRBJ1-1, with D possibly TRBD1 on 6 matching bases. The germline V and J ends were trimmed by 0 bases and 3 bases, with 15 bases remaining between them. This CDR3 has 16 amino acids. Germline loops: CDR1 SGHRS, CDR2 YFSETQ. CDR3 loop: CASSLAVGAGDTEAFF. CDR3 coding DNA: TGCGCCAGCAGCTTGGCCGTGGGGGCCGGGGACACTGAAGCTTTCTTT. Full variable domain (outside the CDR3, taken from reference TRBV5-1 and TRBJ1-1): KAGVTQTPRYLIKTRGQQVTLSCSPISGHRSVSWYQQTPGQGLQFLFEYFSETQRNKGNFPGRFSGRQFSNSRSEMNVSTLELGDSALYLCASSLAVGAGDTEAFFGQGTRLTVV.

The chain carries TRBV28 and TRBJ1-5; D may be TRBD1 (6 bases). Germline CDR1 and CDR2: MDHEN and SYDVKM. V was pared by 3 bases and J by 4 bases, with 16 bases between. The CDR3 sequence is 16 residues long. The CDR3 sequence is CASSFAGGAGNQPQHF. The CDR3 coding sequence is TGTGCCAGCAGTTTTGCGGGGGGCGCGGGGAATCAGCCCCAGCATTTT.

The chain links TRBV7-9 to TRBJ1-5; no firm D call. Trimming took off 5 bases at V and 2 bases at J, with 13 bases between the two ends. There are 15 residues in the CDR3. Germline CDR1 reads SEHNR; CDR2 reads FQNEAQ (reference sequence). CDR3 bases: TGTGCCAGCAGCCAAGGAGCGCCGGGCAATCAGCCCCAGCATTTT. Its translation is CASSQGAPGNQPQHF. Supplemented by reference TRBV7-9 and TRBJ1-5, the full variable domain reads DTGVSQNPRHKITKRGQNVTFRCDPISEHNRLYWYRQTLGQGPEFLTYFQNEAQLEKSRLLSDRFSAERPKGSFSTLEIQRTEQGDSAMYLCASSQGAPGNQPQHFGDGTRLSIL.

CDR3 protein: CASSYSYQMGYEQYF. The CDR3 DNA sequence: TGTGCCAGCAGTTACTCATATCAGATGGGCTACGAGCAGTACTTC. The chain employs TRBV6-6 and TRBJ2-7; D gene ambiguous. The V gene's germline CDR1 is MNHNY and CDR2 SVGAGI (reference sequence). V lost 0 bases and J lost 3, with 12 bases in between. This CDR3 comprises 15 residues.